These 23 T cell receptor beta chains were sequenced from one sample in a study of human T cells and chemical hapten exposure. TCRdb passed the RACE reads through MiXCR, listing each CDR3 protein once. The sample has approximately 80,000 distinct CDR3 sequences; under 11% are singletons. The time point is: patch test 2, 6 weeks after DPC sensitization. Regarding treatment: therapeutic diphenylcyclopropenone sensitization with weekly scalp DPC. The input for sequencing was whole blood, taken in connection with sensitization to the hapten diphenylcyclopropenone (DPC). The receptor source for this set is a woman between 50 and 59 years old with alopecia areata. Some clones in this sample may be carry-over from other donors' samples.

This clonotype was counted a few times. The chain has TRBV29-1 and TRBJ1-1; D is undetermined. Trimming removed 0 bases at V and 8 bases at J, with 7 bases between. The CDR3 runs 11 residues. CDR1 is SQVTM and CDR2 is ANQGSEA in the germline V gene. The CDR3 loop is CSVEELSEAFF. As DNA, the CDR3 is TGCAGCGTTGAAGAACTGAGCGAAGCTTTCTTT.

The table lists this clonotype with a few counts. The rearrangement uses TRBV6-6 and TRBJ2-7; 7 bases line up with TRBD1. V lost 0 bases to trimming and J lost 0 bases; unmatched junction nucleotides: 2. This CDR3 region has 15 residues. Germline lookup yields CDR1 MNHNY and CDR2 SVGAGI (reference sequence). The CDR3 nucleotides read TGTGCCAGCAGTTACTCCCGGGACAGCTCCTACGAGCAGTACTTC. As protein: CASSYSRDSSYEQYF.

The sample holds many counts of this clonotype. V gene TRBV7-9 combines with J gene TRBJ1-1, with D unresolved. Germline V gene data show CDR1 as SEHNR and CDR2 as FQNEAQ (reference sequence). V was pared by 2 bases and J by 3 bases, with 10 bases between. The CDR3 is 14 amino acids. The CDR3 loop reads CASSLLARDTEAFF. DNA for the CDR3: TGTGCCAGCAGCTTACTCGCCCGGGACACTGAAGCTTTCTTT.

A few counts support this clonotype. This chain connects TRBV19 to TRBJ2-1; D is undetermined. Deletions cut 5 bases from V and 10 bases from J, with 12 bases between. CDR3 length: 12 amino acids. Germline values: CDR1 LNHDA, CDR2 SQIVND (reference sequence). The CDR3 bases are TGTGCCAGTAGTCTCGAAGTAGGAGAGCAGTTCTTC. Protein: CASSLEVGEQFF.

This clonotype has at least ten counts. Here the CDR3 DNA reads TGCAGCGTTGAAGATACTAGCGAGAACTCGATTCGGAATGAGCAGTTCTTC. This codes for CSVEDTSENSIRNEQFF. The chain uses TRBV29-1 and TRBJ2-1; 7 nucleotides align to TRBD2. V lost 0 bases, J lost 7 bases, and 15 bases stayed unmatched. The CDR3 is 17 residues long. Germline CDR1 is SQVTM and CDR2 is ANQGSEA.

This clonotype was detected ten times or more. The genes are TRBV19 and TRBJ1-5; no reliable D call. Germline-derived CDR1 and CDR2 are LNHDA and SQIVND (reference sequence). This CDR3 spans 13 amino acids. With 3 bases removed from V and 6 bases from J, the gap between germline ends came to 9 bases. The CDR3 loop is CASSMADGQPQHF. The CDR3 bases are TGTGCCAGTAGTATGGCGGACGGTCAGCCCCAGCATTTT.

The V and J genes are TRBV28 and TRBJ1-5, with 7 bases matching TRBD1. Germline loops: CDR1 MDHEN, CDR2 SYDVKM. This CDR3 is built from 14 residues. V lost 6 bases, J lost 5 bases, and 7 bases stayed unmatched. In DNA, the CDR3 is TGTGCCAGCAGCCTCCGGGACAGCTATCAGCCCCAGCATTTT. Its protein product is CASSLRDSYQPQHF.

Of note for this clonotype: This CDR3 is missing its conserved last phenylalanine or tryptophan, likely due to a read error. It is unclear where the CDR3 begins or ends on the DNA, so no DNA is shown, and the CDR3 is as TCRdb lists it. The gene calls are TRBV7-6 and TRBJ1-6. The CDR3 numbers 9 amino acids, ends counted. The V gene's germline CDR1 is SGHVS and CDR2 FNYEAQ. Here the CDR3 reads CASSPRTEV.

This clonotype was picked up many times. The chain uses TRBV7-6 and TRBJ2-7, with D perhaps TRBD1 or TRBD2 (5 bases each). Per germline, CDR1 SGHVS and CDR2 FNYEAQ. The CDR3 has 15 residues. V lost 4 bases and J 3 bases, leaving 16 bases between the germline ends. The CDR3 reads CASSSGGTGLYEQYF. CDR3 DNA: TGTGCCAGCAGCTCCGGTGGGACGGGCCTCTACGAGCAGTACTTC.

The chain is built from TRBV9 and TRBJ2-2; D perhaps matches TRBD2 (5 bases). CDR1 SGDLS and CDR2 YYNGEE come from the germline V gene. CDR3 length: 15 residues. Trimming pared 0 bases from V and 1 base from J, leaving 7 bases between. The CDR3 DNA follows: TGTGCCAGCAGCGTAGAACTAGGGAACACCGGGGAGCTGTTTTTT. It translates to CASSVELGNTGELFF.

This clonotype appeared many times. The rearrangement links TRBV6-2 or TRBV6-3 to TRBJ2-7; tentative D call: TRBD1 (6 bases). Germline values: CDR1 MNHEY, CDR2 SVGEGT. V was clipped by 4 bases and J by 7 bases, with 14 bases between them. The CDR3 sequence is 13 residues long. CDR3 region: CASSFDPDREQYF. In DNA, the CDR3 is TGTGCCAGCAGTTTCGACCCCGACAGGGAGCAGTACTTC.

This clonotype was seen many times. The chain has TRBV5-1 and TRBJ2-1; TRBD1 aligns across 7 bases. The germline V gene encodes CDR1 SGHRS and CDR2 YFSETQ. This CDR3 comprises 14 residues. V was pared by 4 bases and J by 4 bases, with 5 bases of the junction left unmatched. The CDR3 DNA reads TGCGCCAGCAGCCGGGGACAGACATACAATGAGCAGTTCTTC. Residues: CASSRGQTYNEQFF.

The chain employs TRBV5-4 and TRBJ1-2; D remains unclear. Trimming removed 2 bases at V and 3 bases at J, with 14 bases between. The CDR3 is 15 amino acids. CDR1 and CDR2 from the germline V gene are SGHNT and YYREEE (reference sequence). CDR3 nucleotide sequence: TGTGCCAGCAGCTTATCCAGGAGGGCCGACTATGGCTACACCTTC. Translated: CASSLSRRADYGYTF.

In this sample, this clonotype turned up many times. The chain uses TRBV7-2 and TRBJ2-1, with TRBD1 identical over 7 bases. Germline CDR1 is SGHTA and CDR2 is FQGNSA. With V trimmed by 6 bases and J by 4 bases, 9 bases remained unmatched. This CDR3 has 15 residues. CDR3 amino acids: CASRETGRDYNEQFF. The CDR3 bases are TGTGCCAGCAGAGAGACAGGGAGAGATTACAATGAGCAGTTCTTC.

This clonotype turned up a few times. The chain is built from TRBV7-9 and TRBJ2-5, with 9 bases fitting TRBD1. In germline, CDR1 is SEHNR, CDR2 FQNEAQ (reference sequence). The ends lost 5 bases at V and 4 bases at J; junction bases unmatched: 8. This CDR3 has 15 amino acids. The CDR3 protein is CASSPVQGAGETQYF. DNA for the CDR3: TGTGCCAGCAGCCCCGTACAGGGGGCAGGAGAGACCCAGTACTTC.

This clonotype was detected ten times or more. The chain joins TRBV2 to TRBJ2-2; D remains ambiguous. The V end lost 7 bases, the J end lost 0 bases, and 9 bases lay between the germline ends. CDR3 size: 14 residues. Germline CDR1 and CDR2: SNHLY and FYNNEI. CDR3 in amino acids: CASIRQTNTGELFF. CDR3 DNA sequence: TGTGCCAGCATCAGGCAGACGAACACCGGGGAGCTGTTTTTT.

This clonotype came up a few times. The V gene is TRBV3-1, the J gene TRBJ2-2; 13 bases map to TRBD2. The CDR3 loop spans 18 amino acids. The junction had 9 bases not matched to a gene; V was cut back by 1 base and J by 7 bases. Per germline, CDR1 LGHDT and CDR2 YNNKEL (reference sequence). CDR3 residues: CASSQVVGLAGVDGELFF. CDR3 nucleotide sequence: TGTGCCAGCAGCCAAGTCGTCGGACTAGCGGGAGTTGACGGGGAGCTGTTTTTT.

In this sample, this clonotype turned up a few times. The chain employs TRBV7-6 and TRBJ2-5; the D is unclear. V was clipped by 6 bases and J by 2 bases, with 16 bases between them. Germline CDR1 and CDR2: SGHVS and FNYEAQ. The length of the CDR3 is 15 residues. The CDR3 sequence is CASSYDPLAQETQYF. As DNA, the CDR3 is TGTGCCAGCAGTTACGATCCTTTGGCACAAGAGACCCAGTACTTC.

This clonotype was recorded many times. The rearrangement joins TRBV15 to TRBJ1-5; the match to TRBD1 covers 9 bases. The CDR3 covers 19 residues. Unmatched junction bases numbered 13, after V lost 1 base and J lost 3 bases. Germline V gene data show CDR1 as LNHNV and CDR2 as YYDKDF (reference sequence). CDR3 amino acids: CATSRAGGGTGSYNQPQHF. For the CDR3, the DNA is TGTGCCACCAGCAGAGCGGGGGGTGGGACAGGGTCCTACAATCAGCCCCAGCATTTT.

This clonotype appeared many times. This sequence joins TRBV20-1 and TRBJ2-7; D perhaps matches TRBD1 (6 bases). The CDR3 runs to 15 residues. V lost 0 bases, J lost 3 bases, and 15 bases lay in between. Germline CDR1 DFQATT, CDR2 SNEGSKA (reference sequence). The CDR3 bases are TGCAGTGCTAGAGATAGCAGGGGACCCCTCTACGAGCAGTACTTC. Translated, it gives CSARDSRGPLYEQYF.

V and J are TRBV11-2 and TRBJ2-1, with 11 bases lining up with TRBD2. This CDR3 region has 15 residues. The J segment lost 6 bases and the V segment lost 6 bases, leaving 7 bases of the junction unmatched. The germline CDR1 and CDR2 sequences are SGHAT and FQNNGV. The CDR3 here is CASSRPSGRTNEQFF. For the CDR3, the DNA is TGTGCCAGCAGTCGGCCTAGCGGGAGGACCAATGAGCAGTTCTTC.

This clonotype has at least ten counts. The DNA of the CDR3 is TGTGCCAGCAGTGAGGTGGAGAACACTGAAGCTTTCTTT. Translation: CASSEVENTEAFF. The V call is TRBV6-6, the J call TRBJ1-1, with D unclear. CDR3 size: 13 residues. Trimming left V 5 bases short and J 1 base short, with 8 bases between. From germline, CDR1 is MNHNY and CDR2 SVGAGI (reference sequence).

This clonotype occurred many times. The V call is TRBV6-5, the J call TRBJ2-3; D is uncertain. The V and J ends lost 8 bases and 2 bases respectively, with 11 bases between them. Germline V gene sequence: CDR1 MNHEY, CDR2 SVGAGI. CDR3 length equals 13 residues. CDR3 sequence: CASGRMNTDTQYF. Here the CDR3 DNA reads TGTGCCAGCGGACGTATGAACACAGATACGCAGTATTTT.